These T cell receptor beta chains were read from a single sample in a study of T cell responses to AZD1222 COVID-19 vaccine. Profiled with immunoSEQ multiplex PCR; TCRdb holds only in-frame clones, not every one. The sample contains roughly 100,000 clones, roughly 91% of which appear only once. Here the sequenced sample was peripheral blood, taken on day 0 of AZD1222 vaccination. The receptor set was obtained from an adult in good health. Both conserved end residues are part of each CDR3. Fields, in order: J gene, clone size, V gene, D gene, CDR3 DNA, CDR3 protein. The D gene is left open where the match is weak. The size entry is marked missing in some rows and otherwise reads once, few, many or a size class.

TRBJ2-7 . TRBV19 TRBD1 TGTGCCACAACCAAAACCCCCGGGACAGGGGGTTCCTACGAGCAGTACTTC CATTKTPGTGGSYEQYF
TRBJ2-3 . TRBV27 TRBD2 TGTGCCAGCAGTTTATCCGGGGGGGGCCCAGATACGCAGTATTTT CASSLSGGGPDTQYF
TRBJ1-1 . TRBV24-1 TRBD1 TGTGCCACCAGTGAAACAGGGGGCTTGGCCACTGAAGCTTTCTTT CATSETGGLATEAFF
TRBJ1-2 . TRBV19 . TGTGCCAGTAGTAACCAGTATGGCTACACCTTC CASSNQYGYTF
TRBJ1-3 . TRBV6-5 . TGTGCCAGCAGTTTAGACAGATTCAGAGGAAACACCATATATTTT CASSLDRFRGNTIYF
TRBJ1-1 . TRBV4-3 . TGCGCCAGCAGCCGAAGGGACCTGAACACTGAAGCTTTCTTT CASSRRDLNTEAFF
TRBJ2-5 . TRBV10-3 . TGTGCCATCACACTGCCCGGAGTTACGAAAGAACAAGAGACCCAGTACTTC CAITLPGVTKEQETQYF
TRBJ1-6 once TRBV2 . TGTGCCAGCAGTGACGAGGGTGCTTCACCCCTCCACTTT CASSDEGASPLHF
TRBJ1-2 . TRBV7-9 TRBD1 TGTGCCAGCAGGCCGGGGACAGGGCGTCCTGGCTACACCTTC CASRPGTGRPGYTF
TRBJ2-7 . TRBV20-1 . TGCAGTGCCGCGCAGGGGAACGAGCAGTACTTC CSAAQGNEQYF
TRBJ1-6 . TRBV2 TRBD1 TGTGCCAGCAGTGAACGGCAGGGGGCGCGTTCACCCCTCCACTTT CASSERQGARSPLHF
TRBJ2-3 . TRBV7-8 . TGTGCCAGCAGCTTAGCGCCCCCAGCTAGTTCAGATACGCAGTATTTT CASSLAPPASSDTQYF
TRBJ1-3 . TRBV7-9 . TGTGCCAGCAGCTCAACACCACCTCGAAACACCATATATTTT CASSSTPPRNTIYF
TRBJ1-2 once TRBV28 . TGTGCCAGCAGCGCCTTCGGGGCAGGGAATAGTCAGCGGGGCTACACCTTC CASSAFGAGNSQRGYTF
TRBJ2-7 . TRBV9 TRBD1 TGTGCCAGCAGCGTAGGGATGGACAGGGACACTCTCGGGGGCGAGGAGTACTTC CASSVGMDRDTLGGEEYF
TRBJ1-2 . TRBV11-2 . TGTGCCAGCAGCTCACAGAATTTCTATGGCTACACCTTC CASSSQNFYGYTF
TRBJ1-1 . TRBV2 . TGTGCCAGCAGTGTGGTACTTGGGTCTGAAGCTTTCTTT CASSVVLGSEAFF
TRBJ1-1 . TRBV4-1 TRBD1 TGCGCCAGCAGCCGAACGACAGGGGAGTCCACTGAAGCTTTCTTT CASSRTTGESTEAFF
TRBJ1-5 . TRBV28 . TGTGCCAGCAGACCTCGGTCACCTAGCAATCAGCCCCAGCATTTT CASRPRSPSNQPQHF
TRBJ1-1 . TRBV29-1 . TGCAGCGTTGTACTGGGGACCACTGAAGCTTTCTTT CSVVLGTTEAFF
TRBJ1-2 . TRBV18 TRBD1 TGTGCCAGCTCACCACGGACAGGGCAGACGTCAGCTAACTATGGCTACACCTTC CASSPRTGQTSANYGYTF
TRBJ2-1 few TRBV6-1 . TGTGCCAGCAGTGAAGGGGTTGGGGGAGTCGGAACGCGATTCTTC CASSEGVGGVGTRFF
TRBJ2-7 . TRBV2 . TGTGCCAGCAAGGCATACTACGAGCAGTACTTC CASKAYYEQYF
TRBJ1-6 . TRBV23-1 TRBD1 TGCGCCAGCAGTCAAGGTGGCCCGGGACAGCGAAATTCACCCCTCCACTTT CASSQGGPGQRNSPLHF
TRBJ2-7 . TRBV6-5 . TGTGCCAGCAGTTACTCGAGAGGGGGTTCCAACGAGCAGTACTTC CASSYSRGGSNEQYF
TRBJ2-2 . TRBV5-1 TRBD2 TGCGCCAGCAGCCCCAGCGGGGGGCCCCCGAACACCGGGGAGCTGTTTTTT CASSPSGGPPNTGELFF
TRBJ1-1 once TRBV7-9 TRBD1 TGTGCCAGCAGCTTGCGGCTCGGGCAGGGGGCTGGGGCTTTCTTT CASSLRLGQGAGAFF
TRBJ2-3 . TRBV12-3/TRBV12-4 . TGTGCCAGCACCACGGACATCACAGATACGCAGTATTTT CASTTDITDTQYF
TRBJ2-3 . TRBV4-3 . TGCGCCAGCAGCCAATCTAACGCAGATACGCAGTATTTT CASSQSNADTQYF
TRBJ1-1 many TRBV12-3/TRBV12-4 . TGTGCCAGCAGTTTTCTAGGGGCTGAAGCTTTCTTT CASSFLGAEAFF
TRBJ2-5 . TRBV7-3 TRBD2 TGTGCCAGCAGCTCCCGCGGGGGGCCTGAAGAGACCCAGTACTTC CASSSRGGPEETQYF
TRBJ1-2 . TRBV30 . TGTGCCTGGAGTCCTATGCACTATGGCTACACCTTC CAWSPMHYGYTF
TRBJ2-7 . TRBV5-4 . TGTGCCAGCAGCTTACAGGGGGGGGCGTTGGAGCAGTACTTC CASSLQGGALEQYF
TRBJ1-2 few TRBV4-1 . TGCGCCAGCAGCCAAAAGCCACCCACAGGGCCGGGAGAGCTGTTTTATGGCTACACCTTC CASSQKPPTGPGELFYGYTF
TRBJ2-1 . TRBV5-1 . TGCGCCAGCAGCTTGACAAACCCACAGCAAAATGAGCAGTTCTTC CASSLTNPQQNEQFF
TRBJ2-2 . TRBV7-3 TRBD1 TGTGCCAGCAGCTACTATGGGACAGGTCCAGACACCGGGGAGCTGTTTTTT CASSYYGTGPDTGELFF
TRBJ2-1 . TRBV11-2 . TGTGCCAGCAGCCGGTGGGGGAACCTTTACAATGAGCAGTTCTTC CASSRWGNLYNEQFF
TRBJ2-1 . TRBV6-5 . TGTGCCAGCAGTTATAACGTTCGGGATGAGCAGTTCTTC CASSYNVRDEQFF
TRBJ1-1 . TRBV19 . TGTGCCAGTAGTAGCGACAGAAGCACTGAAGCTTTCTTT CASSSDRSTEAFF
TRBJ1-2 . TRBV7-8 . TGTGCCAGCAGCCCCCCGGGGCTAGCTAACTATGGCTACACCTTC CASSPPGLANYGYTF
TRBJ2-1 once TRBV7-6 . TGTGCCAGCAGCTTAGTGGGGGGCTCGTACAATGAGCAGTTCTTC CASSLVGGSYNEQFF
TRBJ1-2 . TRBV3-1/TRBV3-2 TRBD1 TGTGCCAGCTCGCAGGGACAGACCAACTATGGCTACACCTTC CASSQGQTNYGYTF
TRBJ1-3 . TRBV19 . TGTGCCAGTAGTCCTATCCCAGGGAACTCTGGAAACACCATATATTTT CASSPIPGNSGNTIYF
TRBJ1-5 . TRBV7-8 . TGTGCCAGCAGCCCCCGGGTTGGCACCAATCAGCCCCAGCATTTT CASSPRVGTNQPQHF